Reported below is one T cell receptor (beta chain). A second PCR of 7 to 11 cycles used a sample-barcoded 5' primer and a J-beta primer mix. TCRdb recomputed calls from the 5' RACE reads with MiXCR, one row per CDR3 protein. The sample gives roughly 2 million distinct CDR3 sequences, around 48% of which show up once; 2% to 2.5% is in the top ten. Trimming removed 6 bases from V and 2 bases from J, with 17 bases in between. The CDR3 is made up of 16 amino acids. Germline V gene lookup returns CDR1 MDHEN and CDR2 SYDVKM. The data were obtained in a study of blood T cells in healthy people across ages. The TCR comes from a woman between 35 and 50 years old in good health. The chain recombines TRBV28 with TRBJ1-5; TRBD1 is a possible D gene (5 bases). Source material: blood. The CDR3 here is CASSSPGGRGNQPQHF. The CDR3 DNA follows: TGTGCCAGCAGCTCCCCGGGCGGCAGGGGCAATCAGCCCCAGCATTTT. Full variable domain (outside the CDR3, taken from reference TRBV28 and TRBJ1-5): DVKVTQSSRYLVKRTGEKVFLECVQDMDHENMFWYRQDPGLGLRLIYFSYDVKMKEKGDIPEGYSVSREKKERFSLILESASTNQTSMYLCASSSPGGRGNQPQHFGDGTRLSIL.